The T cell receptor (beta chain) under discussion was sequenced for a study of chemoradiotherapy in HPV16-positive cancers. General observations from the study: HPV-specific T cells were functionally defined from only a couple of HPV16-positive patients. HPV-responsive T-cell expansion during chemoradiotherapy was linked to improved recurrence-free survival in HPV16-positive patients.

Sequencing was performed with immunoSEQ multiplex PCR; in TCRdb, only in-frame clones are kept and a portion is missing. There are some 32,000 clones in the sample; approximately 89% occur only once, and approximately 5% lies in the top ten. In the case of this clone: The target antigen is unknown.

CDR1 and CDR2 (germline): SGHNT, YYREEE (reference sequence). V was pared by 0 bases and J by 6 bases, with 11 bases of the junction left unmatched. The CDR3 spans 16 residues. This chain links TRBV5-4 with TRBJ2-7; TRBD2 agrees at 8 bases. Sequencing was performed on blood, taken from a patient who underwent chemoradiotherapy. The source of this sequence is a human donor with HPV-associated anogenital cancer. CDR3 sequence: CASSLGRGGPLREQYF. CDR3 sequence (DNA): TGTGCCAGCAGCTTGGGACGGGGGGGCCCCCTTCGCGAGCAGTACTTC. Combining the CDR3 with reference TRBV5-4 and TRBJ2-7 gives the whole variable domain ETGVTQSPTHLIKTRGQQVTLRCSSQSGHNTVSWYQQALGQGPQFIFQYYREEENGRGNFPPRFSGLQFPNYSSELNVNALELDDSALYLCASSLGRGGPLREQYFGPGTRLTVT.